This T cell receptor (beta chain) was identified in a study of blood T cell repertoires in COVID-19. This table comes from immunoSEQ multiplex PCR, and its TCRdb copy is limited to in-frame clones, with some not included. The sample includes 400,000 to 500,000 clones, 88% of them seen just once. With 4 bases clipped from V and 1 base from J, the junction kept 8 bases outside the gene matches. This CDR3 spans 17 amino acids. CDR1 is MDHEN and CDR2 is SYDVKM in the germline V gene. The TCR was taken from a woman in her late teens or twenties who had been exposed to COVID-19. The rearrangement uses TRBV28 and TRBJ2-4, with TRBD1 matching over 9 bases. Source material: PBMCs or T cells enriched from blood (not recorded which). The CDR3: CASSSLQTGGAKNIQYF. Written as DNA, the CDR3 is TGTGCCAGCAGTTCACTTCAAACAGGGGGCGCCAAAAACATTCAGTACTTC.